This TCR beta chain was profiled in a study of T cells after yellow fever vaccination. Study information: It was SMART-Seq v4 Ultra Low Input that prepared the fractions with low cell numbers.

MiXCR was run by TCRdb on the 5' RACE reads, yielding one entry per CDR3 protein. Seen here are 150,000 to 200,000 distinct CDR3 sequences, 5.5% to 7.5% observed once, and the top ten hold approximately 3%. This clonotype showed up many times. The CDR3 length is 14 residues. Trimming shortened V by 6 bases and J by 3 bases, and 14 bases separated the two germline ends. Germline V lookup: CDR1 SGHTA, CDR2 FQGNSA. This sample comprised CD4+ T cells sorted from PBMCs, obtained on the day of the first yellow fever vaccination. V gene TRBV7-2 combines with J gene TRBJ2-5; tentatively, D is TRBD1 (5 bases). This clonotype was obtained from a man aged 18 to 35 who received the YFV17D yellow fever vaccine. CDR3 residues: CASRRTRVEETQYF. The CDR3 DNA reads TGTGCCAGCAGACGGACAAGGGTGGAAGAGACCCAGTACTTC.